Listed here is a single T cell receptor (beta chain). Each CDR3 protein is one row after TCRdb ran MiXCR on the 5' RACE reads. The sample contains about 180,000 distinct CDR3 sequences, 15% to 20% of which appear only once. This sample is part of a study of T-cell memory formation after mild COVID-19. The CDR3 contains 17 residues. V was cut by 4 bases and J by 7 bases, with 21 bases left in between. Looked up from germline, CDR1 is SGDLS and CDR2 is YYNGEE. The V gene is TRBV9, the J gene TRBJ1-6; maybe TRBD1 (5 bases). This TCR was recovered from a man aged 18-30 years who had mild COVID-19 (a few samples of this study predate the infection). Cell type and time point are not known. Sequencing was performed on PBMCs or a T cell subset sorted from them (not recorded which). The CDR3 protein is CASSPSIGDGLNSPLHF. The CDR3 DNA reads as TGTGCCAGCAGCCCGAGTATTGGGGACGGCCTCAATTCACCCCTCCACTTT.